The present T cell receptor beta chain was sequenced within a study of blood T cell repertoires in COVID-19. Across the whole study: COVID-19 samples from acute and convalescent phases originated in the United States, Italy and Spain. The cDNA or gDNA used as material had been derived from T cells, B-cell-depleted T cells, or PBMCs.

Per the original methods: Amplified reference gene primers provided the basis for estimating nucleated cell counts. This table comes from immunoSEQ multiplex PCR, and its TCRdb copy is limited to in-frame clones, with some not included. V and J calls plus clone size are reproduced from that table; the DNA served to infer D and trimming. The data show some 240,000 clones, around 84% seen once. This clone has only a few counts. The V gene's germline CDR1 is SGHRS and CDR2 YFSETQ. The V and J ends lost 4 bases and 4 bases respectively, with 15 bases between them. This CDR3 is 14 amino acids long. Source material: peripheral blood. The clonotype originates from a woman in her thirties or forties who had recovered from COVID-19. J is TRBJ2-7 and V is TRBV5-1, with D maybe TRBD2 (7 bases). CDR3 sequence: CASSPGLGGYEQYF. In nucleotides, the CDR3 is TGCGCCAGCAGCCCCGGACTAGGGGGATACGAGCAGTACTTC.